Following are 21 T cell receptor beta chains from one sample sequenced in a study of read filtering for tumor transcriptome and immune sequencing. Molecular barcoded adaptors covering alpha/delta and beta/gamma chains were used on approximately 400 ng RNA. A single record per CDR3 protein comes from TCRdb applying MiXCR to the reads. The data show about 61,000 distinct CDR3 sequences, with about a fifth seen just once and about an eighth held by the top ten. Specimen: a population of CD138-negative cells sorted from bone marrow. These receptors all come from a donor at least 40 years old with multiple myeloma.

At least ten counts were recorded for this clonotype. The gene calls are TRBV10-3 and TRBJ2-2, with 9 bases lining up with TRBD1. This CDR3 is built from 17 residues. The V gene end was trimmed by 3 bases and the J gene end by 0 bases; junction bases not matched to a gene: 5. Germline V gene sequence: CDR1 ENHRY, CDR2 SYGVKD. CDR3 nucleotide sequence: TGTGCCATCAGTGACCCTGGGACAGGGACGAACACCGGGGAGCTGTTTTTT. It codes for CAISDPGTGTNTGELFF.

There are many counts of this clonotype. The chain recombines TRBV2 with TRBJ1-5; TRBD1 might be the D (5 bases). The V end was cut by 2 bases, the J end by 7 bases, with 12 bases between. This CDR3 contains 14 residues. Germline CDR1 and CDR2: SNHLY and FYNNEI. CDR3 region: CASSESNWDQPQHF. The CDR3 nucleotides are TGTGCCAGCAGTGAAAGCAATTGGGACCAGCCCCAGCATTTT.

This clonotype was detected only a few times. CDR3 amino acids: CSASGASGGENYGYTF. The CDR3 nucleotides are TGCAGTGCTAGTGGCGCATCAGGGGGAGAGAACTATGGCTACACCTTC. V gene TRBV20-1 combines with J gene TRBJ1-2; the match to TRBD1 covers 7 bases. J was trimmed by 2 bases and V by 3 bases; bases with no gene match: 12. Germline assignment: CDR1 DFQATT and CDR2 SNEGSKA (reference sequence). This CDR3 is 16 amino acids long.

The rearrangement joins TRBV5-1 to TRBJ1-1; unclear D gene. The length of the CDR3 is 13 residues. Trimming removed 7 bases from V and 0 bases from J, with 10 bases in between. In germline, CDR1 is SGHRS, CDR2 YFSETQ. CDR3 residues: CASYNQVNTEAFF. The CDR3 coding sequence is TGCGCCAGCTATAACCAGGTGAACACTGAAGCTTTCTTT.

This clonotype occurred many times. This chain joins TRBV18 and TRBJ2-3; D gene unclear. This CDR3 spans 13 amino acids. The V end lost 2 bases, the J end lost 6 bases, and 9 bases lay between the germline ends. The germline CDR1 and CDR2 sequences are KGHSH and LQKENI. DNA of the CDR3: TGTGCCAGCTCACCATCATCTTCGGATACGCAGTATTTT. Its protein is CASSPSSSDTQYF. Based on the CDR3 plus reference TRBV18 and TRBJ2-3, the full variable domain is NAGVMQNPRHLVRRRGQEARLRCSPMKGHSHVYWYRQLPEEGLKFMVYLQKENIIDESGMPKERFSAEFPKEGPSILRIQQVVRGDSAAYFCASSPSSSDTQYFGPGTRLTVL.

This clonotype was observed many times. This chain joins TRBV2 and TRBJ1-5; no definite D call. CDR3 length equals 13 residues. Germline CDR1 SNHLY, CDR2 FYNNEI. Trimming stripped 4 bases from V and 9 bases from J, with 13 bases between. The CDR3 DNA is TGTGCCAGCAGTGGGAACGGGCGCCCGCCCCAGCATTTT. Its protein is CASSGNGRPPQHF.

This clonotype occurred many times. V is TRBV20-1 and J is TRBJ2-5; 13 nucleotides match TRBD2. The CDR3 runs to 14 residues. Unmatched junction bases numbered 5, after V lost 6 bases and J lost 4 bases. In germline, CDR1 is DFQATT, CDR2 SNEGSKA (reference sequence). Here the CDR3 reads CSAPGLAGLETQYF. In nucleotides, the CDR3 is TGCAGTGCACCGGGACTAGCGGGATTAGAGACCCAGTACTTC.

In the case of this clonotype: This may come from a read error, since a much larger clone is one base off. The V call is TRBV9, the J call TRBJ1-1; 8 positions agree with TRBD1. The CDR3 totals 15 residues. The germline V gene encodes CDR1 SGDLS and CDR2 YYNGEE. The DNA of the CDR3 is TGTACCAGCAGCGTAGCTGGACAGGGCCTATCCGAAGCTTTCTTT. Residues: CTSSVAGQGLSEAFF.

As regards this clonotype: This could be a read error, since a much larger clone is one nucleotide away. V is TRBV7-9 and J is TRBJ2-3; no clear D. V was trimmed by 8 bases and J by 0 bases, leaving 12 bases between them. Germline CDR1 SEHNR, CDR2 FQNEAQ (reference sequence). The CDR3 spans 14 residues. CDR3 sequence reads: CASGYSDSTDTQYF. The CDR3 coding sequence is TGTGCCAGCGGCTATTCGGATAGCACAGATACGCAGTATTTT.

In the case of this clonotype: This may be a read error, as it is one base from a much larger clone. The conserved final phenylalanine or tryptophan is absent from the CDR3, which likely points to a read error. The chain joins TRBV19 to TRBJ2-5; D is ambiguous. This CDR3 is 13 amino acids long. V was trimmed by 3 bases and J by 2 bases, leaving 7 bases between them. Germline V gene sequence: CDR1 LNHDA, CDR2 SQIVND (reference sequence). The chain's CDR3 is CASSIGQQETQYL. Here the CDR3 DNA reads TGTGCCAGTAGTATCGGGCAGCAAGAGACCCAGTACCTC.

This clonotype has at least ten counts. The chain joins TRBV5-1 to TRBJ2-2, with 7 positions matching TRBD1. CDR3 length equals 16 residues. Germline trimming cut 0 bases from V and 3 bases from J; bases unmatched to any gene: 5. Germline loops: CDR1 SGHRS, CDR2 YFSETQ. CDR3 DNA sequence: TGCGCCAGCAGCTTGGGAGGGACAGACTACACCGGGGAGCTGTTTTTT. This codes for CASSLGGTDYTGELFF.

Ten or more counts support this clonotype. CDR3 region: CASSLSWGANVLTF. In nucleotides, the CDR3 is TGTGCCAGCAGCTTATCATGGGGGGCCAACGTCCTGACTTTC. This sequence joins TRBV7-2 and TRBJ2-6; D is unclear. V was pared by 2 bases and J by 4 bases, with 6 bases between. CDR3 length: 14 amino acids. Germline V CDR1 and CDR2: SGHTA, FQGNSA.

This clonotype showed up many times. The rearrangement uses TRBV15 and TRBJ2-1; D unclear. CDR3 size: 19 residues. Between the trimmed V and J ends, which lost 6 bases and 4 bases, there was a span of 28 bases. Per germline, CDR1 LNHNV and CDR2 YYDKDF (reference sequence). CDR3: CATSDESPGYSTPYNEQFF. CDR3 nucleotide sequence: TGTGCCACCAGTGACGAGTCCCCCGGTTACAGTACACCGTACAATGAGCAGTTCTTC.

In this sample, this clonotype turned up many times. J is TRBJ2-1 and V is TRBV7-2; D is uncertain. V was shortened by 4 bases and J by 6 bases, with 7 bases between the two germline ends. Germline V gene data show CDR1 as SGHTA and CDR2 as FQGNSA. CDR3 size: 12 residues. CDR3 sequence: CASSSAFNEQFF. DNA of the CDR3: TGTGCCAGCAGCTCCGCTTTCAATGAGCAGTTCTTC.

This clonotype was recorded at least ten times. J is TRBJ1-1 and V is TRBV6-5; TRBD1 agrees at 8 bases. Germline CDR1 MNHEY, CDR2 SVGAGI. V lost 5 bases, J lost 1 base, and 3 bases stayed unmatched. CDR3 length: 14 amino acids. CDR3 amino acids: CASSPRGRNTEAFF. The CDR3 DNA follows: TGTGCCAGCAGTCCCAGGGGGCGGAACACTGAAGCTTTCTTT.

This clonotype occurred many times. The rearrangement uses TRBV7-6 and TRBJ2-3, with 9 bases matching TRBD2. The CDR3 has 16 amino acids. Germline lookup yields CDR1 SGHVS and CDR2 FNYEAQ. Germline trimming cut 5 bases from V and 5 bases from J; bases unmatched to any gene: 11. CDR3 in DNA: TGTGCCAGCAGCCCCGGCGGGGGGGGCAAAGGAGATACGCAGTATTTT. This encodes CASSPGGGGKGDTQYF.

J is TRBJ2-1 and V is TRBV6-2 or TRBV6-3, with D maybe TRBD1 (5 bases). The CDR3 sequence is 14 residues long. Germline V gene data show CDR1 as MNHEY and CDR2 as SVGEGT. The V and J ends lost 5 bases and 4 bases respectively, with 12 bases between them. The CDR3 coding sequence is TGTGCCAGCAGTCTGACCAGACAGTACAATGAGCAGTTCTTC. Protein: CASSLTRQYNEQFF.

In its sample, this clonotype was seen many times. This chain connects TRBV29-1 to TRBJ2-7; TRBD2 matches at 15 bases. Unmatched junction bases numbered 6, after V lost 4 bases and J lost 5 bases. Germline V gene lookup returns CDR1 SQVTM and CDR2 ANQGSEA. The CDR3 consists of 15 residues. The CDR3 protein is CSVGGTSGRNDEQYF. Written as DNA, the CDR3 is TGCAGCGTTGGTGGGACTAGCGGGAGGAATGACGAGCAGTACTTC.

This clonotype was seen many times. The genes are TRBV19 and TRBJ1-1; the D gene is possibly TRBD1 (5 bases). CDR1 is LNHDA and CDR2 is SQIVND in the germline V gene (reference sequence). The CDR3 totals 15 residues. Trimming removed 7 bases from V and 5 bases from J, with 20 bases in between. The CDR3 DNA sequence: TGTGCCAGTACCCTTATCCAGGGAAGGAAGACTGAAGCTTTCTTT. Its protein is CASTLIQGRKTEAFF.

This clonotype was observed many times. The chain combines TRBV9 with TRBJ1-2; no definite D call. V was cut by 3 bases and J by 6 bases, with 21 bases left in between. CDR1 SGDLS and CDR2 YYNGEE come from the germline V gene. The CDR3 is 16 amino acids. CDR3 sequence: CASSGRDVYTPNGYTF. CDR3 sequence (DNA): TGTGCCAGCAGCGGACGGGATGTATACACCCCGAATGGCTACACCTTC.

In regard to this clonotype: This may arise from a read error, as a much more abundant clone is one base away. The chain couples TRBV2 to TRBJ2-3, with D perhaps TRBD2 (5 bases). This CDR3 has 14 residues. Trimming cost V 11 bases and J 4 bases, with 19 bases left between them. Looked up from germline, CDR1 is SNHLY and CDR2 is FYNNEI. The CDR3 loop reads CAAAAGSPPDTQYF. The CDR3 DNA sequence: TGTGCCGCGGCGGCGGGCAGCCCCCCAGATACGCAGTATTTT.